This TCR beta chain originates from a study of blood T cell repertoires in COVID-19. Study-level background: T cells, B-cell-depleted T cells, or PBMCs provided the cDNA or gDNA that served as material.

Only in-frame clones appear in the TCRdb table, and some are missing; sequencing was by immunoSEQ multiplex PCR. This sample carries about 150,000 clones, about nine tenths of them seen once, and the ten largest clones take about 4.6%. Trimming removed 8 bases at V and 0 bases at J, with 17 bases between. The length of the CDR3 is 15 residues. In germline, CDR1 is ENHRY, CDR2 SYGVKD. The sequence derives from a woman aged 60-75 years with active or convalescent COVID-19. This chain uses TRBV10-3 with TRBJ2-7, with a weak D call TRBD1 (7 bases). Sample: peripheral blood. DNA of the CDR3: TGTGCCATCGGGGGGCCACAGGGGAACTCCTACGAGCAGTACTTC. Its protein product is CAIGGPQGNSYEQYF.